A selection of T cell receptor beta chains follows, all from one sample in a study of Ad26.COV2.S vaccination and SARS-CoV-2 variants. Libraries were prepared by immunoSEQ multiplex PCR; TCRdb keeps only in-frame clonotypes and omits some of them. Found here are some 270,000 clones, around 88% of them singletons; the top ten hold roughly 3%. The input for sequencing was peripheral blood, taken in a trial of Ad26.COV2.S vaccine versus placebo. The receptors derive from a person between 18 and 65 years old who received the Ad26.COV2.S COVID-19 vaccine or a placebo. The CDR3 runs from the conserved cysteine through the conserved F or W. D genes are given only for firm matches. Part of the rows lack a size; the others show once, few, many or a class for expanded clones.

clone_size,d_call,v_call,j_call,cdr3_aa,cdr3_nt
NA,NA,TRBV6-2/TRBV6-3,TRBJ1-1,CASSYQVHTRHNTEAFF,TGTGCCAGCAGTTATCAGGTCCACACGAGACACAACACTGAAGCTTTCTTT
NA,NA,TRBV9,TRBJ2-4,CAGNIQYF,TGTGCCGGGAACATTCAGTACTTC
NA,TRBD1,TRBV6-5,TRBJ2-4,CASSYSTGAIQYF,TGTGCCAGCAGTTACTCGACAGGGGCCATTCAGTACTTC
NA,TRBD1,TRBV30,TRBJ1-2,CAWSVRDRVGPGYTF,TGTGCCTGGAGTGTGCGGGACAGGGTAGGGCCTGGCTACACCTTC
NA,NA,TRBV20-1,TRBJ1-1,CSAGVNTEAFF,TGCAGTGCGGGGGTGAACACTGAAGCTTTCTTT
NA,TRBD2,TRBV4-3,TRBJ2-2,CASSSGGPVGELFF,TGCGCCAGCAGTTCGGGAGGGCCGGTCGGGGAGCTGTTTTTT
NA,TRBD2,TRBV7-3,TRBJ2-1,CASSSSSGPRSEQFF,TGTGCCAGCAGCTCCTCTAGCGGACCCAGGAGTGAGCAGTTCTTC
NA,TRBD1,TRBV5-1,TRBJ2-7,CASTRTGSRNYEQYF,TGCGCCAGCACCCGGACAGGCTCAAGGAACTACGAGCAGTACTTC
NA,TRBD1,TRBV5-1,TRBJ1-1,CASSRGARDRGNTEAFF,TGCGCCAGCAGCCGTGGGGCCCGGGACAGGGGGAACACTGAAGCTTTCTTT
NA,NA,TRBV27,TRBJ1-3,CASMDYSQGNTIYF,TGTGCCAGCATGGACTATTCTCAGGGAAACACCATATATTTT
once,NA,TRBV3-1/TRBV3-2,TRBJ2-2,CASRPSRGLLGGELFF,TGTGCCAGCAGACCAAGCAGGGGCCTATTGGGCGGGGAGCTGTTTTTT
NA,TRBD1,TRBV14,TRBJ2-2,CASSHPTGDTGELFF,TGTGCCAGCAGCCACCCGACAGGGGACACCGGGGAGCTGTTTTTT
NA,NA,TRBV5-6,TRBJ2-3,CASSLGADTQYF,TGTGCCAGCAGCTTGGGAGCAGATACGCAGTATTTT
NA,NA,TRBV5-1,TRBJ2-2,CASSPTGTNTGELFF,TGCGCCAGCAGCCCTACAGGGACCAACACCGGGGAGCTGTTTTTT
NA,TRBD2,TRBV3-1/TRBV3-2,TRBJ2-3,CASSHGRVTEDTQYF,TGTGCCAGCAGCCACGGGAGGGTGACTGAAGATACGCAGTATTTT
few,TRBD2,TRBV7-9,TRBJ2-2,CASSARGGGDTGELFF,TGTGCCAGCAGCGCCCGCGGGGGGGGTGACACCGGGGAGCTGTTTTTT
NA,TRBD1,TRBV3-1/TRBV3-2,TRBJ1-6,CASSLRQGQYSPLHF,TGTGCCAGCAGCCTCCGACAGGGCCAATATTCACCCCTCCACTTT